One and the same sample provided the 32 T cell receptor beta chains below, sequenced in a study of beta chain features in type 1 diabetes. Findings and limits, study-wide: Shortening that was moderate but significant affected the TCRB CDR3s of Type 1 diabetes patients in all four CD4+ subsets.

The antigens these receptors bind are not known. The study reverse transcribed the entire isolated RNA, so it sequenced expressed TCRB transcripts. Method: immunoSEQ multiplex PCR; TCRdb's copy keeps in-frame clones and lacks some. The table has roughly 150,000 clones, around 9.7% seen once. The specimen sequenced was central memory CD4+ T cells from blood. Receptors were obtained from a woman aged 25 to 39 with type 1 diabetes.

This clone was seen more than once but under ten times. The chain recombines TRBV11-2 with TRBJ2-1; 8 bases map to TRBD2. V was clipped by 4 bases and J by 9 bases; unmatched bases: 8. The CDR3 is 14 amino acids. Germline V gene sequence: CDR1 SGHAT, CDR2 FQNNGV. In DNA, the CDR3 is TGTGCCAGCAGCTACTCCTCACGGGAGGGTGAGCAGTTCTTC. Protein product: CASSYSSREGEQFF.

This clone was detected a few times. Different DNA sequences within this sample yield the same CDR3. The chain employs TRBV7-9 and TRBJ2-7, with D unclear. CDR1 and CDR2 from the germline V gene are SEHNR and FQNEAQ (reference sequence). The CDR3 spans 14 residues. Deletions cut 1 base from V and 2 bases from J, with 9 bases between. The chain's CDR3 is CASSLDGRTYEQYF. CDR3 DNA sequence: TGTGCCAGCAGCTTAGACGGCAGGACCTACGAGCAGTACTTC.

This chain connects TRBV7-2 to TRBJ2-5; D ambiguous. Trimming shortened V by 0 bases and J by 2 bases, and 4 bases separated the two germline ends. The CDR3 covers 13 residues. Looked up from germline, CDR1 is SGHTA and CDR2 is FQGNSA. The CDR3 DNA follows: TGTGCCAGCAGCTTAGCCCGTCAAGAGACCCAGTACTTC. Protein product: CASSLARQETQYF.

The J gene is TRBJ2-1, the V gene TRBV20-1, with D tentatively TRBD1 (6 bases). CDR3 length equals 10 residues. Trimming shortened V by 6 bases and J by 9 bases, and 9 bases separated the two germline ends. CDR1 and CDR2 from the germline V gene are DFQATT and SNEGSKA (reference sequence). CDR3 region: CSAGGFEQFF. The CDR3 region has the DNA TGCAGTGCAGGGGGATTTGAGCAGTTCTTC.

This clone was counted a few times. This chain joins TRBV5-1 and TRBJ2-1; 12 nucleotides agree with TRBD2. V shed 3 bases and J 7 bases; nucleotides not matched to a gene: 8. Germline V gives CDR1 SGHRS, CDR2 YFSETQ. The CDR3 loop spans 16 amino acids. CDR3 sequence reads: CASSYPTSGRGNEQFF. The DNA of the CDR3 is TGCGCCAGCAGCTACCCGACTAGCGGGAGAGGGAATGAGCAGTTCTTC.

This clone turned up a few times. CDR3 DNA sequence: TGTGCCAGCAGTTTAAAGGAGGAAAAACTGTTTTTT. Residues: CASSLKEEKLFF. The chain employs TRBV28 and TRBJ1-4, with D unclear. This CDR3 is 12 amino acids long. V dropped 2 bases and J dropped 8 bases, with 6 bases sitting between them. CDR1 and CDR2 from the germline V gene are MDHEN and SYDVKM.

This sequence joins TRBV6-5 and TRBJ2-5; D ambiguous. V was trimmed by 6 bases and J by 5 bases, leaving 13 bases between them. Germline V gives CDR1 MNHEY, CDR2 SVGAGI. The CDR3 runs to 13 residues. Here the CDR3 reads CASRNPNTETQYF. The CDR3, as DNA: TGTGCCAGCAGAAACCCTAATACGGAGACCCAGTACTTC.

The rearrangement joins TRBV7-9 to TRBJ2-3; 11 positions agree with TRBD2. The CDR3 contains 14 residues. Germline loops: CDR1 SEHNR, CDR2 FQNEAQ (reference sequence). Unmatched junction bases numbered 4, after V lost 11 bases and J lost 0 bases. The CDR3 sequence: CASGTSGSTDTQYF. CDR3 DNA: TGTGCCTCCGGGACTAGCGGAAGCACAGATACGCAGTATTTT.

CDR3 nucleotide sequence: TGTGCCAGCAGCTTGTTTCAGGGTAACTATGGCTACACCTTC. Residues: CASSLFQGNYGYTF. V gene TRBV5-6 combines with J gene TRBJ1-2, with D possibly TRBD1 on 5 matching bases. The CDR3 extends over 14 amino acids. V gave up 1 base and J gave up 1 base, with 8 bases separating them. Germline assignment: CDR1 SGHDT and CDR2 YYEEEE.

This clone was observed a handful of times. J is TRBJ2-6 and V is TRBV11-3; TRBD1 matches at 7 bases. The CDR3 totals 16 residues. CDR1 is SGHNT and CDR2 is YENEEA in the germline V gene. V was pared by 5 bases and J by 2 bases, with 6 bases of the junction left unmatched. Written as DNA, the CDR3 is TGTGCCAGCAGCCACAACAGGGGTGCTGGGGCCAACGTCCTGACTTTC. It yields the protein CASSHNRGAGANVLTF.

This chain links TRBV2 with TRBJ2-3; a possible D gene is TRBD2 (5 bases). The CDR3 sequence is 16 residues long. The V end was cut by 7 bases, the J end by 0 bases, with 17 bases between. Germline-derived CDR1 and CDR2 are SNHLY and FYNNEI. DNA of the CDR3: TGTGCCAGCATCCGGGGAAGGCTCACTAGCACAGATACGCAGTATTTT. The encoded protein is CASIRGRLTSTDTQYF.

The CDR3, as DNA: TGTGCCAGCAGTTTACAAACAGGGGGCGCGGCTTCTAACTATGGCTACACCTTC. It translates to CASSLQTGGAASNYGYTF. This chain joins TRBV7-9 and TRBJ1-2, with 9 bases fitting TRBD1. Germline assignment: CDR1 SEHNR and CDR2 FQNEAQ (reference sequence). This CDR3 is 18 amino acids long. V dropped 6 bases and J dropped 0; count of bases not matched to a gene: 14.

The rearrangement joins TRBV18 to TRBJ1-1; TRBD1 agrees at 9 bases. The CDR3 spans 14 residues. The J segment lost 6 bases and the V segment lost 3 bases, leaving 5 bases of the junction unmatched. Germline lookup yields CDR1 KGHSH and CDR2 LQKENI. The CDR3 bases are TGTGCCAGCTCACCGGACAGGGGAAGGGCTGAAGCTTTCTTT. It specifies CASSPDRGRAEAFF.

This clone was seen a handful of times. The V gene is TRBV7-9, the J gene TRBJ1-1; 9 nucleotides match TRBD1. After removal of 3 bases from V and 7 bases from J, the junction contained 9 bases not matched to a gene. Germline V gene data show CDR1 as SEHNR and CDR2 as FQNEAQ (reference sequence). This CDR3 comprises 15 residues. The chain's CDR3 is CASSLAGTGRGEAFF. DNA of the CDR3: TGTGCCAGCAGCTTGGCCGGGACAGGGAGGGGTGAAGCTTTCTTT.

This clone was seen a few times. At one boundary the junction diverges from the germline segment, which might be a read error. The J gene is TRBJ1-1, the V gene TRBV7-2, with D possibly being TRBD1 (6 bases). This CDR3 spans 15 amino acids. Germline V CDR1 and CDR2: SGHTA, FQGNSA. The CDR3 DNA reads TGTGCCAGCAGCAGATCGGGACAACCGAACGCTGAAGCTTTCTTT. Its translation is CASSRSGQPNAEAFF.

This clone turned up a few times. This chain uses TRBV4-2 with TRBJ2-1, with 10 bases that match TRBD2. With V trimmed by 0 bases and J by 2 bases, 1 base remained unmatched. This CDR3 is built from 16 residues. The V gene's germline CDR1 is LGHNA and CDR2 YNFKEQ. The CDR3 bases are TGTGCCAGCAGCCAAGAAGGACTAGCGGCCTACAATGAGCAGTTCTTC. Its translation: CASSQEGLAAYNEQFF.

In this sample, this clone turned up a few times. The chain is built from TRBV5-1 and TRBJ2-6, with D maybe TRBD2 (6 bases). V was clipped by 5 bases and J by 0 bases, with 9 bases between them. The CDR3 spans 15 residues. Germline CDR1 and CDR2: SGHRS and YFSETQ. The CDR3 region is CASRRGDSGANVLTF. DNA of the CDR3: TGCGCCAGCAGGCGGGGCGACTCTGGGGCCAACGTCCTGACTTTC.

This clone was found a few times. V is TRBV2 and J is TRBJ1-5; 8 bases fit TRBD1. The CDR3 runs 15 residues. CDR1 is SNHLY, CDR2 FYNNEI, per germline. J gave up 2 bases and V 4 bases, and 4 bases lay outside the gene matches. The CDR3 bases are TGTGCCAGCAGTGCAATGACAGGGGGCAATCAGCCCCAGCATTTT. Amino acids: CASSAMTGGNQPQHF.

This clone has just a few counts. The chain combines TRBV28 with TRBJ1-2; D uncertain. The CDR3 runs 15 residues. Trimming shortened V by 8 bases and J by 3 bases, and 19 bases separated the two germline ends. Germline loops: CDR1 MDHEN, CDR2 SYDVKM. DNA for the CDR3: TGTGCCAGCTCCACGCCCCCAGACGGGGACTATGGCTACACCTTC. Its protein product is CASSTPPDGDYGYTF.

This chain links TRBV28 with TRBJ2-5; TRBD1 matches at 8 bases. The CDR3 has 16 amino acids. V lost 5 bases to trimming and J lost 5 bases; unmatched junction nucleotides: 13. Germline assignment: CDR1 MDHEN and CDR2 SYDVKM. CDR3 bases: TGTGCCAGCAGTCGACCGAGCGGACAGGGCTGGGAGACCCAGTACTTC. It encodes CASSRPSGQGWETQYF.

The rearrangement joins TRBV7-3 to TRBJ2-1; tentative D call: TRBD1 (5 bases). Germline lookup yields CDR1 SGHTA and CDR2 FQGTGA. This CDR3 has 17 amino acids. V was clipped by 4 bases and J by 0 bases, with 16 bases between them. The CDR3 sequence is CASSSQGGLSSYNEQFF. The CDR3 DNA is TGTGCCAGCAGCTCCCAGGGTGGTCTGAGCTCCTACAATGAGCAGTTCTTC. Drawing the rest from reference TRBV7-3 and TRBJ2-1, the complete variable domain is GAGVSQTPSNKVTEKGKYVELRCDPISGHTALYWYRQSLGQGPEFLIYFQGTGAADDSGLPNDRFFAVRPEGSVSTLKIQRTERGDSAVYLCASSSQGGLSSYNEQFFGPGTRLTVL.

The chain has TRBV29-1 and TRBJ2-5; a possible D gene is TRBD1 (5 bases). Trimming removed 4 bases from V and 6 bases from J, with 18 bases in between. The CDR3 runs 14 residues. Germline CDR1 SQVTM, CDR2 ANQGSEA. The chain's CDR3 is CSVAWGRPSQTQYF. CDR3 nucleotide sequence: TGCAGCGTTGCCTGGGGCCGCCCTTCGCAGACCCAGTACTTC.

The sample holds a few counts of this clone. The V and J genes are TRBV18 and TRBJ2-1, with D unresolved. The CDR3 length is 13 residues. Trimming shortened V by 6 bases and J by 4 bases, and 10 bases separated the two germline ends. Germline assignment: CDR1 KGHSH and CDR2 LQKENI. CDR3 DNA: TGTGCCAGCTCTTCAGTCAGTTACAATGAGCAGTTCTTC. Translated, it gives CASSSVSYNEQFF.

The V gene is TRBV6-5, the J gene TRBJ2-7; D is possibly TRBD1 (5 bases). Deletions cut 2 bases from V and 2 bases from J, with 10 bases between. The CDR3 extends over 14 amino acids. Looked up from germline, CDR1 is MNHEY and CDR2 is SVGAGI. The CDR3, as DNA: TGTGCCAGCAGTTACAAACAGGTAACCTACGAGCAGTACTTC. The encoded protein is CASSYKQVTYEQYF.

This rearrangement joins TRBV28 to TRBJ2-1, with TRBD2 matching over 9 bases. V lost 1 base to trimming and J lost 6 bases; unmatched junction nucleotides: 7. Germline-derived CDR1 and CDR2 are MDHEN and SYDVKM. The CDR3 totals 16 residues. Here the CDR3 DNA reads TGTGCCAGCAGTTTATTGGGCGGGAGGGCCCTCAATGAGCAGTTCTTC. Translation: CASSLLGGRALNEQFF.

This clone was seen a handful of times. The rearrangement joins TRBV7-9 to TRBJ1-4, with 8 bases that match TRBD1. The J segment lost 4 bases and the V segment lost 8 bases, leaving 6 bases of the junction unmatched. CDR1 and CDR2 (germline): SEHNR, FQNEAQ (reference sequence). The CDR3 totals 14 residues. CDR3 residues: CASHKTGGNEKLFF. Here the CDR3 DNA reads TGTGCCAGCCACAAAACAGGGGGTAATGAAAAACTGTTTTTT.

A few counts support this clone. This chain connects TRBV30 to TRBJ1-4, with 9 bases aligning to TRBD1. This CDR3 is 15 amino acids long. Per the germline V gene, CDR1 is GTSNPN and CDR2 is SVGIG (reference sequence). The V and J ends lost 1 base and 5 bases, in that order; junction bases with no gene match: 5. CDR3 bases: TGTGCCTGGAGTGCGTCACAGGGGGCGAATGAAAAACTGTTTTTT. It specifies CAWSASQGANEKLFF.

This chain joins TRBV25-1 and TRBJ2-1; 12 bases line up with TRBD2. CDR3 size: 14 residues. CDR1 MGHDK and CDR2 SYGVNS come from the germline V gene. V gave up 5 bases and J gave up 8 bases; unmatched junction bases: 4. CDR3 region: CASSRLAGVDEQFF. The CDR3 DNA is TGTGCCAGCAGTAGACTAGCGGGAGTCGATGAGCAGTTCTTC.

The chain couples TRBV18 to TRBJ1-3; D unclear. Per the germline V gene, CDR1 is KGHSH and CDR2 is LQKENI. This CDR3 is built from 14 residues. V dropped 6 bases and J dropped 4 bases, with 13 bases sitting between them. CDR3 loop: CASSLEGSGNTIYF. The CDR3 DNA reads TGTGCCAGCTCCCTGGAGGGTTCCGGAAACACCATATATTTT.

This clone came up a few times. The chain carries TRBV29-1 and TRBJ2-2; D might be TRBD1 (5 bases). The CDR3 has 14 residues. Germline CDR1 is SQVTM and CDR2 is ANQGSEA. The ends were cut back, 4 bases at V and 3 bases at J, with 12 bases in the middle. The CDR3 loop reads CSVVGRVDTGELFF. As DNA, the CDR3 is TGCAGCGTTGTCGGCAGGGTGGACACCGGGGAGCTGTTTTTT.

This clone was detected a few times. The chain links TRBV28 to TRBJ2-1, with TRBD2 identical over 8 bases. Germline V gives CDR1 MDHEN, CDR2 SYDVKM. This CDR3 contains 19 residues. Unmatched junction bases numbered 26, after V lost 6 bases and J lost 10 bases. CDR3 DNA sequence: TGTGCCAGCAGCCCCCGTATATGGGGTCTAGCGGGTGTAAGGGGCGAGCAGTTCTTC. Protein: CASSPRIWGLAGVRGEQFF.

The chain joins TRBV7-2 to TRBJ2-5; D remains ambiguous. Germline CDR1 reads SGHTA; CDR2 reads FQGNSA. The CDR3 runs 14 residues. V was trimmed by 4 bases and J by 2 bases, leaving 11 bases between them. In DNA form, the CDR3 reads TGTGCCAGCAGCTCCGTTGCGGCTCAAGAGACCCAGTACTTC. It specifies CASSSVAAQETQYF. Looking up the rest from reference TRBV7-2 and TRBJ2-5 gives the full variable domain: GAGVSQSPSNKVTEKGKDVELRCDPISGHTALYWYRQSLGQGLEFLIYFQGNSAPDKSGLPSDRFSAERTGGSVSTLTIQRTQQEDSAVYLCASSSVAAQETQYFGPGTRLLVL.